This TCR beta chain was sequenced during a study of shared clonotypes between healthy human individuals. The repertoire was sequenced with immunoSEQ multiplex PCR; TCRdb's copy has only in-frame clones and lacks some. In the table there are some 2.3 million clones, approximately 95% of which are singletons. CDR1 is MDHEN, CDR2 SYDVKM, per germline. Trimming cost V 6 bases and J 5 bases; bases outside gene matches: 17. The CDR3 is 17 residues long. The origin of this receptor is a man between 18 and 29 years old in good health. Some clones in this sample may be carry-over from other donors' samples. The gene calls are TRBV28 and TRBJ2-5, with 8 bases lining up with TRBD1. Sequenced: naive CD4+ T cells from PBMCs. This sample's subset: CD45RA+ positively selected. The CDR3 sequence is CASRKTGGYLLRETQYF. For the CDR3, the DNA is TGTGCCAGCAGGAAAACAGGGGGATACCTTCTCCGGGAGACCCAGTACTTC.